The 24 T cell receptor beta chains given below trace back to one sample, sequenced in a study of blood T cell repertoires in COVID-19. Sequencing was performed with immunoSEQ multiplex PCR; in TCRdb, only in-frame clones are kept and a portion is missing. This repertoire shows 250,000 to 350,000 clones, around 85% found once; its top ten account for 0.87%. The sequenced sample was peripheral blood. The source is a human donor with COVID-19, enrolled during active disease. The donor label of this sample is uncertain.

The genes are TRBV18 and TRBJ1-3, with a possible D match to TRBD1 (5 bases). This CDR3 contains 14 residues. The germline V and J ends were trimmed by 6 bases and 1 base, with 10 bases remaining between them. The V gene's germline CDR1 is KGHSH and CDR2 LQKENI. CDR3 region: CASSPTASGNTIYF. The CDR3 nucleotides read TGTGCCAGCTCCCCGACAGCATCTGGAAACACCATATATTTT.

The chain carries TRBV9 and TRBJ2-7; possibly TRBD1 for D (5 bases). V dropped 0 bases and J dropped 2 bases, with 15 bases sitting between them. The CDR3 spans 16 residues. Germline V lookup: CDR1 SGDLS, CDR2 YYNGEE. DNA of the CDR3: TGTGCCAGCAGCGTAGGACAGCAGTCGTCGGCCTACGAGCAGTACTTC. It specifies CASSVGQQSSAYEQYF.

For this clone: At one end the junction does not follow the germline gene, possibly because of a read error. V is TRBV28 and J is TRBJ1-1; D is unresolved. The CDR3 covers 11 residues. Germline V CDR1 and CDR2: MDHEN, SYDVKM. The CDR3 sequence: CASRTNNEAFF. The CDR3 DNA is TGTGCCAGCAGAACTAACAATGAAGCTTTCTTT.

The chain links TRBV15 to TRBJ1-1; 10 nucleotides match TRBD1. The CDR3 extends over 15 amino acids. CDR1 is LNHNV, CDR2 YYDKDF, per germline (reference sequence). V lost 3 bases, J lost 1 base, and 2 bases stayed unmatched. CDR3 bases: TGTGCCACCAGCAGGGGGACAGGGGCGAACACTGAAGCTTTCTTT. This translates into CATSRGTGANTEAFF.

There are a few counts of this clone. The genes are TRBV6-5 and TRBJ2-1, with D hard to call. This CDR3 contains 14 residues. V was shortened by 5 bases and J by 0 bases, with 8 bases between the two germline ends. CDR1 and CDR2 from the germline V gene are MNHEY and SVGAGI. This chain's CDR3 is CASSNTDSYNEQFF. The CDR3 bases are TGTGCCAGCAGTAACACCGACTCCTACAATGAGCAGTTCTTC.

This clone was found once. The rearrangement links TRBV7-2 to TRBJ1-5; 9 positions agree with TRBD1. The ends lost 3 bases at V and 1 base at J; junction bases unmatched: 10. The CDR3 runs to 18 residues. CDR1 and CDR2 from the germline V gene are SGHTA and FQGNSA. The CDR3 bases are TGTGCCAGCAGCTTCGATAGACAGGGGGTGGGAAGCAATCAGCCCCAGCATTTT. Translating it yields CASSFDRQGVGSNQPQHF. Filled out from reference TRBV7-2 and TRBJ1-5, the complete variable domain reads GAGVSQSPSNKVTEKGKDVELRCDPISGHTALYWYRQSLGQGLEFLIYFQGNSAPDKSGLPSDRFSAERTGGSVSTLTIQRTQQEDSAVYLCASSFDRQGVGSNQPQHFGDGTRLSIL.

The rearrangement uses TRBV4-1 and TRBJ1-4, with 9 bases identical to TRBD1. Germline trimming cut 4 bases from V and 2 bases from J; bases unmatched to any gene: 8. CDR3 length: 17 amino acids. CDR1 is MGHRA and CDR2 is YSYEKL in the germline V gene. The CDR3 region is CASSRSQGAGTNEKLFF. The CDR3 coding sequence is TGCGCCAGCAGCCGTTCACAGGGGGCCGGGACTAATGAAAAACTGTTTTTT.

This clone was recorded only once. This chain connects TRBV7-3 to TRBJ1-1, with D possibly matching TRBD1 (6 bases). The ends were cut back, 2 bases at V and 4 bases at J, with 11 bases in the middle. CDR1 and CDR2 from the germline V gene are SGHTA and FQGTGA. There are 14 residues in the CDR3. The CDR3: CASSLWGGVTEAFF. CDR3 DNA: TGTGCCAGCAGCTTATGGGGGGGCGTCACTGAAGCTTTCTTT.

This clone was seen a few times. The gene calls are TRBV27 and TRBJ2-1; 11 bases align to TRBD2. CDR3 length: 16 residues. The V gene end was trimmed by 2 bases and the J gene end by 8 bases; junction bases not matched to a gene: 8. Germline V CDR1 and CDR2: MNHEY, SMNVEV (reference sequence). Here the CDR3 reads CASSLLLAGGSYEQFF. For the CDR3, the DNA is TGTGCCAGCAGTTTACTCCTAGCGGGAGGATCCTATGAGCAGTTCTTC.

This chain connects TRBV30 to TRBJ2-7; 8 nucleotides line up with TRBD2. V lost 0 bases to trimming and J lost 5 bases; unmatched junction nucleotides: 12. The CDR3 extends over 16 amino acids. Germline V gene data show CDR1 as GTSNPN and CDR2 as SVGIG (reference sequence). CDR3 coding DNA: TGTGCCTGGAGTGTACAGTTGGGGACTAGAAGGCACGAGCAGTACTTC. Translation: CAWSVQLGTRRHEQYF.

The V gene is TRBV28, the J gene TRBJ1-6; TRBD1 matches at 9 bases. Germline loops: CDR1 MDHEN, CDR2 SYDVKM. The CDR3 runs 15 residues. Losses at the gene ends were 8 bases for V and 3 bases for J; bases not matched to a gene: 5. The CDR3 spells CASFRDRVYNSPLHF. CDR3 in DNA: TGTGCCAGCTTCCGGGACAGGGTCTATAATTCACCCCTCCACTTT.

As regards this clone: Sequence at one end of the junction differs from germline and may be a read error. The CDR3 DNA reads as TGTGCCATCAGTGAGGGCGGGGCTACCCAAGAGTCCCAGTACTTC. This gives the protein CAISEGGATQESQYF. This chain connects TRBV10-3 to TRBJ2-5; possibly TRBD2 for D (6 bases). Germline values: CDR1 ENHRY, CDR2 SYGVKD. CDR3 length equals 15 residues.

This clone has only one observation. The rearrangement joins TRBV27 to TRBJ1-4; 7 bases match TRBD1. Per the germline V gene, CDR1 is MNHEY and CDR2 is SMNVEV (reference sequence). J gave up 8 bases and V 5 bases, and 8 bases lay outside the gene matches. There are 14 residues in the CDR3. In nucleotides, the CDR3 is TGTGCCAGCAGTCCACACCGGGACAGCGAAAAACTGTTTTTT. Translated, it gives CASSPHRDSEKLFF. Together with reference TRBV27 and TRBJ1-4, the CDR3 gives the full variable domain: EAQVTQNPRYLITVTGKKLTVTCSQNMNHEYMSWYRQDPGLGLRQIYYSMNVEVTDKGDVPEGYKVSRKEKRNFPLILESPSPNQTSLYFCASSPHRDSEKLFFGSGTQLSVL.

The chain is built from TRBV5-4 and TRBJ1-1, with D possibly TRBD1 on 5 matching bases. The CDR3 is 15 amino acids. Germline CDR1 is SGHNT and CDR2 is YYREEE (reference sequence). With 2 bases removed from V and 3 bases from J, the gap between germline ends came to 14 bases. The chain's CDR3 is CASSFGRGAYTEAFF. The CDR3 DNA sequence: TGTGCCAGCAGCTTTGGGAGGGGCGCGTACACTGAAGCTTTCTTT. Complete variable domain (other parts from reference TRBV5-4 and TRBJ1-1): ETGVTQSPTHLIKTRGQQVTLRCSSQSGHNTVSWYQQALGQGPQFIFQYYREEENGRGNFPPRFSGLQFPNYSSELNVNALELDDSALYLCASSFGRGAYTEAFFGQGTRLTVV.

This sequence joins TRBV28 and TRBJ1-2, with 9 bases identical to TRBD1. The CDR3 contains 15 residues. The V segment lost 3 bases and the J segment 4 bases; nucleotides outside the gene matches: 6. CDR1 is MDHEN and CDR2 is SYDVKM in the germline V gene. The DNA of the CDR3 is TGTGCCAGCAGTTTGGGGGACAGGGTAGTCTATGGCTACACCTTC. Encoded protein: CASSLGDRVVYGYTF.

V usage is TRBV4-1 and J usage is TRBJ2-7, with TRBD2 matching over 13 bases. CDR1 MGHRA and CDR2 YSYEKL come from the germline V gene. With V trimmed by 0 bases and J by 0 bases, 8 bases remained unmatched. The CDR3 is made up of 19 amino acids. In nucleotides, the CDR3 is TGCGCCAGCAGCCAAGATAATTCGGGACTAGCGGGGAGCTCCTACGAGCAGTACTTC. This gives the protein CASSQDNSGLAGSSYEQYF.

This rearrangement joins TRBV7-6 to TRBJ1-1; 11 bases are shared with TRBD1. V shed 2 bases and J 0 bases; nucleotides not matched to a gene: 8. The CDR3 contains 18 residues. Germline V lookup: CDR1 SGHVS, CDR2 FNYEAQ. The CDR3 region is CASSLFWGQGGVNTEAFF. Written as DNA, the CDR3 is TGTGCCAGCAGCTTATTCTGGGGACAGGGGGGGGTGAACACTGAAGCTTTCTTT.

The chain has TRBV12-3 or TRBV12-4 and TRBJ1-2, with TRBD1 identical over 7 bases. CDR3 length: 13 residues. The J segment lost 6 bases and the V segment lost 6 bases, leaving 7 bases of the junction unmatched. Here the CDR3 DNA reads TGTGCCAGCAGCGTAGGACAGGAGGATGGCTACACCTTC. It is translated as CASSVGQEDGYTF.

The chain has TRBV18 and TRBJ1-1; the D gene is possibly TRBD1 (5 bases). The CDR3 contains 14 residues. Per the germline V gene, CDR1 is KGHSH and CDR2 is LQKENI. V shed 6 bases and J shed 1 base, with 12 bases lying between them. CDR3 DNA: TGTGCCAGCTCGTCGACAGATCGGAACACTGAAGCTTTCTTT. This encodes CASSSTDRNTEAFF.

This clone was seen more than once but under ten times. V is TRBV3-1 (or the pseudogene TRBV3-2) and J is TRBJ1-4; D uncertain. V gave up 4 bases and J gave up 0 bases, with 6 bases separating them. Germline V gene data show CDR1 as LGHDT and CDR2 as YNNKEL (reference sequence). The CDR3 has 14 amino acids. The CDR3 sequence is CASSLGTTNEKLFF. The CDR3 nucleotides read TGTGCCAGCAGCCTCGGGACAACTAATGAAAAACTGTTTTTT.

The genes are TRBV6-5 and TRBJ1-4, with TRBD1 identical over 9 bases. Losses at the gene ends were 6 bases for V and 7 bases for J; bases not matched to a gene: 9. Germline V gives CDR1 MNHEY, CDR2 SVGAGI. This CDR3 is built from 15 residues. CDR3 loop: CASSNPGTGFEKLFF. Written as DNA, the CDR3 is TGTGCCAGCAGCAATCCCGGGACAGGGTTTGAAAAACTGTTTTTT.

The rearrangement uses TRBV28 and TRBJ1-6; 7 nucleotides align to TRBD1. CDR1 and CDR2 from the germline V gene are MDHEN and SYDVKM. With 5 bases clipped from V and 8 bases from J, the junction kept 12 bases outside the gene matches. This CDR3 has 16 amino acids. The CDR3 sequence: CASSPGVQGIYSPLHF. The CDR3 DNA is TGTGCCAGCAGTCCTGGCGTACAGGGGATTTATTCACCCCTCCACTTT.

This clone was found once. The genes are TRBV11-3 and TRBJ2-1; D may be TRBD2 (5 bases). Germline CDR1 is SGHNT and CDR2 is YENEEA. Trimming pared 4 bases from V and 0 bases from J, leaving 16 bases between. This CDR3 region has 17 residues. CDR3: CASSSRTDSTSYNEQFF. The CDR3 DNA follows: TGTGCCAGCAGCTCTCGGACTGACTCAACCTCCTACAATGAGCAGTTCTTC.

This chain links TRBV7-9 with TRBJ1-4; 12 bases align to TRBD1. The CDR3 consists of 14 residues. V dropped 5 bases and J dropped 8; count of bases not matched to a gene: 3. Germline CDR1 and CDR2: SEHNR and FQNEAQ (reference sequence). CDR3 loop: CASSPGTGGEKLFF. The CDR3 DNA follows: TGTGCCAGCAGCCCCGGGACAGGGGGCGAAAAACTGTTTTTT. The full variable domain, in which reference TRBV7-9 and TRBJ1-4 provide the parts outside the CDR3, is DTGVSQNPRHKITKRGQNVTFRCDPISEHNRLYWYRQTLGQGPEFLTYFQNEAQLEKSRLLSDRFSAERPKGSFSTLEIQRTEQGDSAMYLCASSPGTGGEKLFFGSGTQLSVL.